The clone carrying this T cell receptor (beta chain) has at least ten counts. What it binds is not known. In the original analysis: CDR3 was compared across clinicopathological groups, and the resulting differences were used to build a distant-metastasis classifier for papillary thyroid cancer. MiXCR re-clonotyped the PCR reads for TCRdb. V and J calls and clone size were set by TCRdb, not the authors. The data contain 20,000 or so clones, 23% of them singletons. The sample originates from a study of metastatic and nonmetastatic thyroid tumors. The overall study: Malignant and benign thyroid patients had repertoires compared in peripheral blood and tumor or nodule tissue.

Findings and caveats of the study: TCR beta diversity was reportedly significantly higher in malignant thyroid tumors than benign nodules, in blood and tumor.

Not a single patient had been given any form of treatment at any point before undergoing thyroid surgery. Input material: blood. The clonotype comes from a male donor with papillary thyroid cancer or a benign thyroid nodule (not recorded which). Some clones in this sample may be carry-over from other donors' samples.

The CDR3 bases are TGTGCCAGTAGTATAGAGATCCCCAGGGCTGAAGCTTTCTTT. Residues: CASSIEIPRAEAFF. The chain employs TRBV19 and TRBJ1-1; tentatively, D is TRBD1 (5 bases). Trimming shortened V by 0 bases and J by 6 bases, and 11 bases separated the two germline ends. Germline lookup yields CDR1 LNHDA and CDR2 SQIVND (reference sequence). The CDR3 covers 14 residues.